This T cell receptor (beta chain) was captured in a study of blood T cells in healthy people across ages. Study-wide points: Older age coincided with a roughly linear decline in TCR beta diversity per million T cells.

Then a second PCR, running roughly 7 to 11 cycles, was carried out with a sample-barcoded 5' primer and a J-beta primer mix. Each cDNA molecule was tagged by a template-switch adaptor that had 12 random nucleotides. One entry per CDR3 protein results from TCRdb running MiXCR on the 5' RACE reads. The table shows about 1.6 million distinct CDR3 sequences, with 30% to 40% occurring only once. CDR3 length: 11 residues. V was trimmed by 6 bases and J by 4 bases, leaving 9 bases between them. Germline CDR1 DFQATT, CDR2 SNEGSKA (reference sequence). This clonotype showed up just a few times. Its antigen is not identified.

The specimen sequenced was blood. This chain joins TRBV20-1 and TRBJ1-2; D remains ambiguous. This receptor was taken from a woman younger than 45 in good health. The CDR3 bases are TGCAGTGCGAAGACGGTCTATGGCTACACCTTC. This codes for CSAKTVYGYTF.